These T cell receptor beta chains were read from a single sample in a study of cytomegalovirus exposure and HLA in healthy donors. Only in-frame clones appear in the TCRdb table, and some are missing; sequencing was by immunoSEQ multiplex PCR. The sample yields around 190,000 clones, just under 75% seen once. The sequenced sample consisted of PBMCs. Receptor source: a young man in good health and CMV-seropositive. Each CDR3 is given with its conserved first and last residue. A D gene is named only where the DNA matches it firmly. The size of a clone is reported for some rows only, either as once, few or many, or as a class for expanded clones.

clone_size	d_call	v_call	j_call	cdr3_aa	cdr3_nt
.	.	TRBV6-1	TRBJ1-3	CASNGNTIYF	TGTGCCAGCAACGGGAACACCATATATTTT
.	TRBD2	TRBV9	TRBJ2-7	CASSNSGEGWDEQYF	TGTGCCAGCAGCAATAGCGGGGAAGGATGGGACGAGCAGTACTTC
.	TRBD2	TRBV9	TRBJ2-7	CASSARRAGGNEQYF	TGTGCCAGCAGCGCCCGACGTGCGGGGGGAAACGAGCAGTACTTC
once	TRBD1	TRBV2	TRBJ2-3	CASRTGWTDTQYF	TGTGCCAGCAGGACAGGGTGGACAGATACGCAGTATTTT
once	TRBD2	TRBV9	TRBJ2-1	CASSVGGSGYNEQFF	TGTGCCAGCAGCGTAGGTGGTAGCGGGTACAATGAGCAGTTCTTC
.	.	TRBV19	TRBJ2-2	CACRTRAGELFF	TGTGCCTGCCGAACTAGAGCCGGGGAGCTGTTTTTT
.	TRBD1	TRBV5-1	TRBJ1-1	CASSLEPGTGTEAFF	TGCGCCAGCAGCTTGGAGCCCGGGACAGGTACTGAAGCTTTCTTT
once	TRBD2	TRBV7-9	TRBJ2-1	CASSLEVADGRENEQFF	TGTGCCAGCAGCTTAGAGGTAGCGGATGGGAGGGAGAATGAGCAGTTCTTC
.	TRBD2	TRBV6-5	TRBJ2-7	CASSPPGGSIYEQYF	TGTGCCAGCAGTCCCCCCGGCGGGAGTATCTACGAGCAGTACTTC
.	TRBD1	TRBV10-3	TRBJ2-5	CAISHRQGEETQYF	TGTGCCATCAGTCACCGACAGGGGGAAGAGACCCAGTACTTC
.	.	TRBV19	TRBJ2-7	CASSPTTAPGDEQYF	TGTGCCAGTAGTCCCACCACCGCCCCGGGGGACGAGCAGTACTTC
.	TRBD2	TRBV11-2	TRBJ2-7	CASSLDLASGNYKYF	TGTGCCAGCAGCTTAGATCTGGCTAGCGGGAATTATAAGTACTTC
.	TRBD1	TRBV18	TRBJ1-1	CASSHNMKTGGHANTEAFF	TGTGCCAGCTCACACAACATGAAGACAGGGGGCCATGCGAACACTGAAGCTTTCTTT
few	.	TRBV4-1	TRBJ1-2	CASSQAETGNYGYTF	TGCGCCAGCAGCCAAGCCGAAACAGGGAACTATGGCTACACCTTC
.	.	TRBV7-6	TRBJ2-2	CASSFFAGELFF	TGTGCCAGCAGCTTCTTTGCCGGGGAGCTGTTTTTT
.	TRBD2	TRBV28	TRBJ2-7	CASSPGTSGTYEQYF	TGTGCCAGCAGTCCAGGGACTAGCGGGACCTACGAGCAGTACTTC
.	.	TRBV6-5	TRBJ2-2	CASSPREARTGELFF	TGTGCCAGCAGTCCCCGAGAGGCAAGGACCGGGGAGCTGTTTTTT
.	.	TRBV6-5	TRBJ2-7	CASGTRIEQYF	TGTGCCAGCGGTACTAGAATCGAGCAGTACTTC
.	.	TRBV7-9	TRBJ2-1	CASSLARVSNEQFF	TGTGCCAGCAGCTTGGCCCGGGTCTCGAATGAGCAGTTCTTC
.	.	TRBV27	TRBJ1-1	CASNIPGRANTEAFF	TGTGCCAGCAACATTCCCGGCAGGGCGAACACTGAAGCTTTCTTT
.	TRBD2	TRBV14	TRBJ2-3	CASSQDGGSTDTQYF	TGTGCCAGCAGCCAAGACGGGGGGAGCACAGATACGCAGTATTTT
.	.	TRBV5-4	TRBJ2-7	CASTLKGGSYEQYF	TGTGCCAGCACCCTAAAGGGAGGCTCCTACGAGCAGTACTTC
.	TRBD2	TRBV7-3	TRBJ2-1	CASSVLPGTRFTFSYNEQFF	TGTGCCAGCAGCGTACTTCCCGGGACTAGATTTACGTTCTCCTACAATGAGCAGTTCTTC
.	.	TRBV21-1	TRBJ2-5	CASSKGKPETQYF	TGTGCCAGCAGCAAAGGTAAGCCTGAGACCCAGTACTTC
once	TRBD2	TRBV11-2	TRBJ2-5	CASSLDFAGGETQYF	TGTGCCAGCAGCTTAGATTTTGCGGGAGGGGAGACCCAGTACTTC
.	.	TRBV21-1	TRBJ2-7	CASAPPGGYEQYF	TGTGCCAGCGCCCCCCCAGGGGGGTACGAGCAGTACTTC
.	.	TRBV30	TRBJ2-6	CAWSVRASAGANVLTF	TGTGCCTGGAGTGTCCGGGCTAGCGCTGGGGCCAACGTCCTGACTTTC
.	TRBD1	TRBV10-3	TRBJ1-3	CAISTTGVGNTIYF	TGTGCCATCAGCACTACAGGGGTTGGAAACACCATATATTTT
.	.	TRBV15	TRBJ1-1	CATSRGVGEERTEAFF	TGTGCCACCAGCAGAGGGGTCGGGGAGGAGAGAACTGAAGCTTTCTTT
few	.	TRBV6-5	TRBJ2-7	CASRGGGSEQYF	TGTGCCAGCAGGGGTGGGGGGAGCGAGCAGTACTTC
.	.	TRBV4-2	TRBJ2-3	CASSQVSGGVDDTQYF	TGTGCCAGCAGCCAAGTTTCCGGCGGGGTGGATGATACGCAGTATTTT